Sequencing of this T cell receptor (beta chain) was carried out in a study of blood T cell repertoires in COVID-19 (dated by TCRdb to about 2020). For context, the study as a whole: Collaborator samples came from the United States, Italy and Spain and covered acute and convalescent phases of COVID-19. The material from the prospective study consisted of cDNA or gDNA derived from T cells, B-cell-depleted T cells, or PBMCs. The dataset comprised deeply sampled blood TCRbeta repertoires from subjects exposed to, actively infected with, or recovered from COVID-19. The repertoires were made available in a free public database intended to serve as a resource for research on the immune response to SARS-CoV-2. The samples were drawn from two sources: the first 160 participants of the ongoing ImmuneRACE study, and over 950 subjects contributed by 6 global collaborators. Nearly every sample came with metadata listing a de-identified subject ID, COVID-19 status, age in years and sex. Where available, HLA class I and class II types were taken from metadata supplied by the sample provider and were not determined by assay-based typing.

For this clone: No cognate antigen has been identified for it. Base quality data are lacking; no much larger clone is found one base away.

The CDR3 sequence holds 11 residues, the cysteine and phenylalanine included. The retained sequence is limited to the CDR3, 33 bases, with the frame set at the first base. Based on the germline V gene (reference sequence), the CDR1 and CDR2 sequences are DFQATT and SNEGSKA. V is cut by 5 bases and J by 11 bases, and the space between the germline ends is 13 bases. Each collaborating institution followed its own protocols to collect whole blood in K2EDTA tubes. Collaborator samples were shipped for TCRbeta analysis as frozen whole blood, isolated PBMCs, or DNA extracted from either sample type. The immunoSEQ Assay, a bias-controlled multiplex PCR, was used to amplify TCRbeta CDR3 regions from genomic DNA. Under the source paper's analysis protocol: The number of nucleated cells in each sample was estimated from the amplification of reference gene primers within the assay. To quantify the absolute abundance of each unique TCRbeta CDR3 rearrangement, sequence reads were collapsed and filtered. For each sample, productive Simpson clonality was calculated as the square root of Simpson's diversity index across productive rearrangements. This is the immuneACCESS table as TCRdb keeps it, with only in-frame sequences that have V and J called. A part of the clones is gone; compared with another copy, unresolved V genes explain less than half, and the rest is unexplained. D and trimming were read from the DNA, whereas the V and J calls and clone size are those reported in that table. The sample has some 380,000 clones on record, about 80% of them singletons. 0.85% to 1.3% of the sample goes to the ten largest clones.

The paper's findings and limits, for the study overall: How much clinical and demographic metadata was included differed by source and by participant, and the metadata was provided uncurated.

This chain is built from TRBV20-1 and TRBJ1-5; perhaps TRBD1 is the D gene, with 5 bases matching. Sequenced input: peripheral blood. The receptor was derived from a human donor with acute or convalescent COVID-19. The donor label of this sample is uncertain. This receptor has the CDR3 CSALQGIAQHF. The DNA reads as follows: TGCAGTGCTCTCCAGGGTATAGCCCAGCATTTT.